This section outlines one T cell receptor (beta chain) sequence together with its context. The target antigen is unknown. Time point meaning: week 47, end of study. Vaccination comprised doses that each held 300 ug of mutant IDH1 20-mer peptide, plus topical imiquimod. Astrocytomas that were new, WHO grade 3 or 4, IDH1-mutant and ATRX-lost were present in the donors. The data were produced by immunoSEQ multiplex PCR, yet TCRdb's version contains in-frame clones alone and is incomplete. The sample has some 57,000 clones; approximately 80% are singletons. The CDR3 has 16 residues. V shed 2 bases and J shed 2 bases, with 12 bases lying between them. The germline V gene has CDR1 SEHNR and CDR2 FQNEAQ (reference sequence). The data were obtained in a study of a mutant IDH1 vaccine in newly diagnosed glioma. Study background: Patients got their first vaccination 4-6 weeks after radiotherapy alone, or with temozolomide cycles. Patients' prior therapy spanned radiotherapy, temozolomide, or both; most underwent both.

This TCR was sampled from a middle-aged woman with glioma. Some clones in this sample may be carry-over from other donors' samples. Sequencing was performed on PBMCs, taken from a glioma patient whose treatment included an IDH1 peptide vaccine. The gene calls are TRBV7-9 and TRBJ2-2; no reliable D call. This chain's CDR3 is CASSLFATFNTGELFF. DNA for the CDR3: TGTGCCAGCAGCTTATTCGCGACTTTCAACACCGGGGAGCTGTTTTTT. The variable domain in full, completed from reference TRBV7-9 and TRBJ2-2, reads DTGVSQNPRHKITKRGQNVTFRCDPISEHNRLYWYRQTLGQGPEFLTYFQNEAQLEKSRLLSDRFSAERPKGSFSTLEIQRTEQGDSAMYLCASSLFATFNTGELFFGEGSRLTVL.